The 5 T cell receptor beta chains reported below all come from one sample, sequenced in a study of regulatory T cells in long-lasting Graves disease. Time point given: persistent/refractory GD, antithyroid drugs over 5 years with positive TRAb. Generation of the TCR library employed RNA extracted from PBMCs. According to the study, TCR beta libraries were built with iRepertoire HTBI primers and CDR3-region Arm-PCR. TCRdb reanalysed the multiplex PCR reads using MiXCR and keeps one entry per CDR3 protein. The repertoire holds roughly 470,000 distinct CDR3 sequences, with less than 25% as singletons. Here the sequenced sample was peripheral blood mononuclear cells (PBMCs), taken when the disease was refractory, from a patient treated with antithyroid drugs. The receptor set was obtained from a female donor with Graves disease.

The rearrangement links TRBV5-1 to TRBJ1-6; no clear D. The V gene's germline CDR1 is SGHRS and CDR2 YFSETQ. V gave up 1 base and J gave up 6 bases, with 11 bases separating them. CDR3 length equals 15 residues. Here the CDR3 reads CASSLIGVGNSPLHF. Written as DNA, the CDR3 is TGCGCCAGCAGCTTGATTGGAGTTGGTAATTCACCCCTCCACTTT.

This clonotype was observed a few times. This rearrangement joins TRBV15 to TRBJ1-5, with D perhaps TRBD1 (5 bases). The ends were cut back, 5 bases at V and 2 bases at J, with 10 bases in the middle. This CDR3 comprises 14 residues. Germline CDR1 LNHNV, CDR2 YYDKDF (reference sequence). DNA of the CDR3: TGTGCCACCAGCCGAGGCAGGGGCAATCAGCCCCAGCATTTT. This sequence encodes CATSRGRGNQPQHF.

The chain is built from TRBV6-1 and TRBJ2-2; D remains unclear. In germline, CDR1 is MNHNS, CDR2 SASEGT. V lost 6 bases to trimming and J lost 8 bases, with 10 bases between them. This CDR3 comprises 12 residues. As DNA, the CDR3 is TGTGCCAGCAGCTTCGCTTGGGGGGAGCTGTTTTTT. The encoded protein is CASSFAWGELFF.

This clonotype was counted many times. The rearrangement joins TRBV7-8 to TRBJ2-5, with D uncertain. This CDR3 contains 13 residues. Germline CDR1 reads SGHVS; CDR2 reads FQNEAQ. With 6 bases removed from V and 5 bases from J, the gap between germline ends came to 13 bases. CDR3 amino acids: CASRHQLQETQYF. The DNA of the CDR3 is TGTGCCAGCAGACACCAACTCCAGGAGACCCAGTACTTC.

This clonotype was found many times. CDR3 DNA sequence: TGTGCCAGCAGCCGAACAGAATTATCTTATAATTCACCCCTCCACTTT. Its translation is CASSRTELSYNSPLHF. The V and J genes are TRBV11-2 and TRBJ1-6; no clear D. Deletions cut 5 bases from V and 4 bases from J, with 15 bases between. CDR1 and CDR2 from the germline V gene are SGHAT and FQNNGV. The CDR3 is made up of 16 amino acids.